This TCR beta chain was identified during a study of T cell responses to AZD1222 COVID-19 vaccine. General study points: When two AZD1222 doses had been given, Spike-specific TCR breadth and depth rose. The donors showed a predominance of white British ancestry and of females, with possible underestimation of clonal diversity.

Clones were read by immunoSEQ multiplex PCR, and TCRdb kept only the in-frame ones, dropping some. Here the sample spans 100,000 to 150,000 clones, around 90% being singletons. As regards this clone: Its antigen is as yet unknown.

The CDR3 has 16 residues. Losses at the gene ends were 3 bases for V and 1 base for J; bases not matched to a gene: 4. From germline, CDR1 is SGDLS and CDR2 YYNGEE. This TCR was sampled from an adult who received the MenACWY meningococcal vaccine as a control. Sequencing was performed on peripheral blood, taken 28 days after the second dose of the MenACWY control vaccine. V usage is TRBV9 and J usage is TRBJ2-3, with TRBD2 matching over 11 bases. The CDR3 here is CASSARLAGRTDTQYF. The DNA of the CDR3 is TGTGCCAGCAGCGCCCGACTAGCGGGGCGCACAGATACGCAGTATTTT.